This TCR beta chain was obtained from a study of blood T cell repertoires in COVID-19. Background on the study: Sample material is recorded as cDNA or gDNA derived from T cells, B-cell-depleted T cells, or PBMCs.

CDR3 length: 13 amino acids. The germline V gene has CDR1 MNHEY and CDR2 SVGEGT. V trimming: 0 bases; J trimming: 5 bases; junction bases outside the gene matches: 0. Profiling relied on immunoSEQ multiplex PCR, and the TCRdb table lists in-frame clones only, not all of them. The data hold some 260,000 clones, with nearly 90% observed a single time. This sequence joins TRBV6-2 or TRBV6-3 and TRBJ2-5, with 7 positions matching TRBD2. Sequenced sample: peripheral blood. The clonotype comes from a middle-aged woman who had recovered from COVID-19. Here the CDR3 DNA reads TGTGCCAGCAGTTACTCGCGGGGGGAGACCCAGTACTTC. Protein product: CASSYSRGETQYF.